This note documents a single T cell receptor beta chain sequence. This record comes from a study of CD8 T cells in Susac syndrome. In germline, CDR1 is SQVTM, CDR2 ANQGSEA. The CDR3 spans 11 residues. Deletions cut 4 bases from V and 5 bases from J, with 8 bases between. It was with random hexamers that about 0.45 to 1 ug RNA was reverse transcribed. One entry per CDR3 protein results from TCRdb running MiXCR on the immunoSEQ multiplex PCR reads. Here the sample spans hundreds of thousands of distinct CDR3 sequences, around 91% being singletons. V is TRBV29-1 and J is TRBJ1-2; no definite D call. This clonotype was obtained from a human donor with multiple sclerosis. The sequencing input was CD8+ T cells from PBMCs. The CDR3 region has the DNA TGCAGCGTTGGTAAAGGGTATGGCTACACCTTC. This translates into CSVGKGYGYTF.